The 27 T cell receptor beta chains below come from one sample, sequenced in a study of T-cell memory formation after mild COVID-19. TCRdb reprocessed the 5' RACE reads via MiXCR and lists one record per CDR3 protein. The sample yields 250,000 to 350,000 distinct CDR3 sequences, approximately 20% seen once. The sequenced sample consisted of PBMCs or a T cell subset sorted from them (not recorded which). Receptors originate from a young man who had mild COVID-19 (a few samples of this study predate the infection). Cell type and time point are not known.

To note about this clonotype: The junction departs from germline at one end; a sequencing error may be responsible. The rearrangement links TRBV5-1 to TRBJ2-1; D unresolved. The CDR3 is 14 residues long. Germline V gene data show CDR1 as SGHRS and CDR2 as YFSETQ. CDR3 in DNA: TGCGCCAGCAGTGGCTCCCGTTCCTCCAATGAGCAGTTCTTC. Translating it yields CASSGSRSSNEQFF.

V usage is TRBV7-2 and J usage is TRBJ2-5, with D unclear. Deletions cut 5 bases from V and 5 bases from J, with 15 bases between. Germline assignment: CDR1 SGHTA and CDR2 FQGNSA. The CDR3 has 14 amino acids. The CDR3: CASSPQTGRETQYF. The CDR3 nucleotides are TGTGCCAGCAGCCCTCAGACGGGTCGGGAGACCCAGTACTTC.

The rearrangement joins TRBV4-1 to TRBJ2-7; 14 nucleotides align to TRBD2. The trim removed 2 bases at V and 2 bases at J, leaving 11 bases unmatched. The length of the CDR3 is 19 residues. Germline lookup yields CDR1 MGHRA and CDR2 YSYEKL. The CDR3 DNA follows: TGCGCCAGCAGCCAAAGATATGGACTAGCGGGGGGAATCACCTACGAGCAGTACTTC. Its protein is CASSQRYGLAGGITYEQYF.

The CDR3 DNA reads TGTGCCAGCAGCTTTTTACCCCTGAACACTGAAGCTTTCTTT. Translating gives CASSFLPLNTEAFF. The V and J genes are TRBV7-9 and TRBJ1-1; no reliable D call. CDR1 and CDR2 from the germline V gene are SEHNR and FQNEAQ (reference sequence). V gave up 3 bases and J gave up 0 bases, with 8 bases separating them. CDR3 length equals 14 residues.

This clonotype has more than one count but fewer than ten. This sequence joins TRBV28 and TRBJ2-7, with no clear D. This CDR3 has 11 amino acids. With 7 bases removed from V and 4 bases from J, the gap between germline ends came to 8 bases. The germline V gene encodes CDR1 MDHEN and CDR2 SYDVKM. This CDR3 reads CASKGRYEQYV. The CDR3 nucleotides are TGTGCCAGCAAAGGTCGGTACGAGCAGTACGTC.

This chain connects TRBV12-3 or TRBV12-4 to TRBJ2-2, with unresolved D. V shed 3 bases and J shed 7 bases, with 12 bases lying between them. The length of the CDR3 is 14 residues. CDR3 coding DNA: TGTGCCAGCAGTTTCGACATTTCGAGCGGGGAGCTGTTTTTT. Translating gives CASSFDISSGELFF.

The table lists this clonotype with a few counts. The chain has TRBV20-1 and TRBJ1-2, with no clear D. The V and J ends lost 6 bases and 4 bases respectively, with 6 bases between them. The CDR3 consists of 10 residues. Looked up from germline, CDR1 is DFQATT and CDR2 is SNEGSKA (reference sequence). The CDR3 region has the DNA TGCAGTGCCCTCTCCTATGGCTACACCTTC. This codes for CSALSYGYTF.

This clonotype was detected only a few times. The rearrangement joins TRBV29-1 to TRBJ2-5; 7 nucleotides match TRBD2. With 7 bases clipped from V and 5 bases from J, the junction kept 13 bases outside the gene matches. CDR3 length equals 14 residues. The germline CDR1 and CDR2 sequences are SQVTM and ANQGSEA. The CDR3 region has the DNA TGCAGCGCTAACCCAGCGGGGTCGAGGGAGACCCAGTACTTC. Its translation is CSANPAGSRETQYF.

This clonotype was picked up a small number of times. V and J are TRBV5-1 and TRBJ2-2; TRBD1 agrees at 10 bases. Germline CDR1 is SGHRS and CDR2 is YFSETQ. The CDR3 loop spans 16 amino acids. Trimming at V came to 5 bases and at J to 0 bases, leaving 4 bases not matched to a gene. The CDR3 DNA sequence: TGCGCCAGCAGACGCGGGACAGGGGCGAACACCGGGGAGCTGTTTTTT. Translated, it gives CASRRGTGANTGELFF.

As DNA, the CDR3 is TGTGCCAGCTCACGAGACCAGGGCACATCCTATGGCTACACCTTC. Protein sequence: CASSRDQGTSYGYTF. The genes are TRBV18 and TRBJ1-2; TRBD1 is a possible D gene (5 bases). CDR1 and CDR2 (germline): KGHSH, LQKENI. This CDR3 is 15 amino acids long. V was trimmed by 4 bases and J by 4 bases, leaving 16 bases between them. The variable domain in full, with the rest retrieved from reference TRBV18 and TRBJ1-2, is NAGVMQNPRHLVRRRGQEARLRCSPMKGHSHVYWYRQLPEEGLKFMVYLQKENIIDESGMPKERFSAEFPKEGPSILRIQQVVRGDSAAYFCASSRDQGTSYGYTFGSGTRLTVV.

This clonotype was detected only a few times. This sequence joins TRBV7-6 and TRBJ1-6, with D unresolved. Trimming removed 3 bases from V and 6 bases from J, with 6 bases in between. This CDR3 contains 13 residues. From germline, CDR1 is SGHVS and CDR2 FNYEAQ. The DNA for the CDR3 is TGTGCCAGCAGCTTTGGCGGTAATTCACCCCTCCACTTT. This encodes CASSFGGNSPLHF.

Concerning this clonotype: A read error may produce the germline difference seen at one junction end. This sequence joins TRBV9 and TRBJ2-1; TRBD2 matches 9 bases. This CDR3 comprises 14 residues. Germline V CDR1 and CDR2: SGDLS, YYNGEE. CDR3: CASSVAGTSYEQLF. The CDR3 bases are TGTGCCAGCAGCGTAGCCGGGACTAGCTATGAGCAGCTCTTC.

The chain couples TRBV9 to TRBJ2-7; TRBD2 matches at 9 bases. The CDR3 runs to 14 residues. The V gene end was trimmed by 3 bases and the J gene end by 5 bases; junction bases not matched to a gene: 6. Germline loops: CDR1 SGDLS, CDR2 YYNGEE. The CDR3 protein is CASSEGTSFHEQYF. The CDR3 bases are TGTGCCAGCAGCGAGGGGACTAGCTTCCACGAGCAGTACTTC.

This clonotype has a count of ten or more. DNA for the CDR3: TGTGCCAGCAGCTTCAGCAGGGGGGACACTGAAGCTTTCTTT. Translated: CASSFSRGDTEAFF. The genes are TRBV7-3 and TRBJ1-1; TRBD1 agrees at 7 bases. CDR3 size: 14 residues. V shed 3 bases and J 3 bases; nucleotides not matched to a gene: 4. CDR1 and CDR2 (germline): SGHTA, FQGTGA.

This clonotype was seen once. This chain uses TRBV20-1 with TRBJ2-5; weak D call: TRBD1 (5 bases). The CDR3 has 11 residues. Germline CDR1 and CDR2: DFQATT and SNEGSKA (reference sequence). V dropped 2 bases and J dropped 4 bases, with 5 bases sitting between them. CDR3 in amino acids: CSARRGETQYF. CDR3 sequence (DNA): TGCAGTGCTAGAAGGGGAGAGACCCAGTACTTC.

In its sample, this clonotype was seen once. The chain uses TRBV10-3 and TRBJ2-1, with 7 nucleotides matching TRBD1. After removal of 2 bases from V and 7 bases from J, the junction contained 20 bases not matched to a gene. Germline loops: CDR1 ENHRY, CDR2 SYGVKD. The CDR3 totals 19 residues. DNA for the CDR3: TGTGCCATCAGTGAGCCGCACAACGTAAGAGGGGGCGTCAGGAATGAGCAGTTCTTC. Translating it yields CAISEPHNVRGGVRNEQFF.

This clonotype appeared a few times. The V gene is TRBV9, the J gene TRBJ2-7; D is unclear. The length of the CDR3 is 13 residues. Germline V lookup: CDR1 SGDLS, CDR2 YYNGEE. V lost 1 base, J lost 6 bases, and 11 bases lay in between. The CDR3 here is CASSVSPISEQYF. CDR3 nucleotides: TGTGCCAGCAGCGTATCCCCCATCTCCGAGCAGTACTTC.

The chain uses TRBV7-2 and TRBJ2-7; TRBD2 matches 9 bases. V was clipped by 8 bases and J by 0 bases; unmatched bases: 11. Looked up from germline, CDR1 is SGHTA and CDR2 is FQGNSA. The CDR3 spans 16 residues. The CDR3 coding sequence is TGTGCCAGCGCAAGGTCGAGCGGGGGGCTCTCCTACGAGCAGTACTTC. It yields the protein CASARSSGGLSYEQYF.

The V gene is TRBV28, the J gene TRBJ1-6; TRBD1 aligns across 9 bases. The CDR3 contains 15 residues. Germline V gives CDR1 MDHEN, CDR2 SYDVKM. The V and J ends lost 5 bases and 9 bases, in that order; junction bases with no gene match: 8. The CDR3 is CASSPRTGVASPLHF. CDR3 nucleotides: TGTGCCAGCAGTCCGAGGACAGGGGTGGCTTCACCCCTCCACTTT.

The chain carries TRBV25-1 and TRBJ1-4; D not certain. Germline V gives CDR1 MGHDK, CDR2 SYGVNS. V was trimmed by 3 bases and J by 8 bases, leaving 10 bases between them. The CDR3 has 13 residues. CDR3 sequence reads: CASSDGPREKLFF. In DNA form, the CDR3 reads TGTGCCAGCAGTGACGGACCGCGAGAAAAACTGTTTTTT. Supplemented by reference TRBV25-1 and TRBJ1-4, the full variable domain reads EADIYQTPRYLVIGTGKKITLECSQTMGHDKMYWYQQDPGMELHLIHYSYGVNSTEKGDLSSESTVSRIRTEHFPLTLESARPSHTSQYLCASSDGPREKLFFGSGTQLSVL.

This clonotype was seen a handful of times. The V gene is TRBV14, the J gene TRBJ1-1, with D possibly matching TRBD1 (5 bases). CDR1 and CDR2 (germline): SGHDN, FVKESK. This CDR3 is 14 amino acids long. V was pared by 4 bases and J by 5 bases, with 14 bases between. The CDR3 DNA reads TGTGCCAGCAGCCTTCAAACGGGGGGAACTGAAGCTTTCTTT. Protein product: CASSLQTGGTEAFF.

The genes are TRBV5-8 and TRBJ1-5, with 10 bases identical to TRBD1. V shed 3 bases, J shed 4 bases, and the junction held 4 bases outside the gene matches. The CDR3 totals 15 residues. Germline loops: CDR1 SGHTS, CDR2 YDEGEE. CDR3 region: CASSYGQGVNQPQHF. CDR3 DNA: TGTGCCAGCAGCTACGGACAGGGGGTAAATCAGCCCCAGCATTTT.

With respect to this clonotype: It may be a read error: a sequence one base away is much more abundant. The V call is TRBV2, the J call TRBJ2-7; D uncertain. This CDR3 is 11 amino acids long. Germline V gene data show CDR1 as SNHLY and CDR2 as FYNNEI. V was shortened by 3 bases and J by 3 bases, with 3 bases between the two germline ends. The CDR3 nucleotides are TGTGCCAGCAGTGAGAACTACGAGCAGTACGTC. As protein: CASSENYEQYV.

J is TRBJ2-3 and V is TRBV21-1; the table gives TRBD1 as D, unverified against the DNA. TRBV21-1 is described as a pseudogene. CDR3 length: 17 residues. In DNA form, the CDR3 reads TGTGCCAACTTTCCCCCGCAATTGGGGGGCTCCACAGATACGCAGTATTTT. Protein sequence: CANFPPQLGGSTDTQYF.

The J gene is TRBJ2-3, the V gene TRBV6-5; 7 positions match TRBD2. V shed 2 bases and J 6 bases; nucleotides not matched to a gene: 2. Germline assignment: CDR1 MNHEY and CDR2 SVGAGI. The CDR3 is made up of 13 amino acids. The CDR3 reads CASSYQAGDTQYF. CDR3 bases: TGTGCCAGCAGTTACCAAGCGGGGGATACGCAGTATTTT.

This clonotype showed up just a few times. V usage is TRBV12-3 or TRBV12-4 and J usage is TRBJ2-1, with TRBD2 as a possible D gene (5 bases). Deletions cut 8 bases from V and 5 bases from J, with 22 bases between. This CDR3 region has 16 residues. The CDR3 DNA sequence: TGTGCCAGCCTCTTCGGGATAGGTGGGGATGACAATGAGCAGTTCTTC. Amino acids: CASLFGIGGDDNEQFF.

There are a few counts of this clonotype. The chain employs TRBV4-2 and TRBJ2-2, with D perhaps matching TRBD1 (5 bases). This CDR3 is 15 amino acids long. Between the trimmed V and J ends, which lost 1 base and 6 bases, there was a span of 12 bases. CDR1 is LGHNA and CDR2 is YNFKEQ in the germline V gene. The chain's CDR3 is CASSQVIEQAGELFF. CDR3 coding DNA: TGTGCCAGCAGCCAAGTCATAGAACAGGCCGGGGAGCTGTTTTTT.